The text below deals with one T cell receptor (beta chain). This CDR3 is built from 14 residues. The germline CDR1 and CDR2 sequences are GTSNPN and SVGIG (reference sequence). Trimming pared 3 bases from V and 3 bases from J, leaving 14 bases between. Measured with immunoSEQ multiplex PCR; TCRdb has only the in-frame clones, and not every one. The sample lists hundreds of thousands of clones; 85% to 90% were seen once. This sample stems from a study of blood T cell repertoires in COVID-19. Study context: Donors in the United States, Italy and Spain gave samples during acute or convalescent COVID-19.

The chain employs TRBV30 and TRBJ1-1, with D perhaps matching TRBD1 (5 bases). The sequenced material came from peripheral blood. The receptor's source is a man older than 75 with acute or convalescent COVID-19. In nucleotides, the CDR3 is TGTGCCTGGAGGCCGGGACTCTGGGACACTGAAGCTTTCTTT. This sequence encodes CAWRPGLWDTEAFF.